The next 7 T cell receptor beta chains were all read from a single sample in a study of regulatory T cells in long-lasting Graves disease. Arm-PCR of CDR3 regions and iRepertoire HTBI primers were the basis on which TCR beta libraries were built. TCRdb called the multiplex PCR reads again in MiXCR, with one record for every CDR3 protein. The table has 600,000 to 850,000 distinct CDR3 sequences, roughly 30% seen once; the top ten hold about 40%. Time point: persistent/refractory GD, antithyroid drugs over 5 years with positive TRAb. From PBMCs, RNA was extracted and then used to make the TCR library. The sample in question was peripheral blood mononuclear cells (PBMCs), obtained when the disease was refractory, from a patient treated with antithyroid drugs. The receptor source for this set is a female donor with Graves disease.

The V call is TRBV5-6, the J call TRBJ1-2, with TRBD1 as a possible D gene (6 bases). This CDR3 region has 14 residues. V was shortened by 0 bases and J by 4 bases, with 10 bases between the two germline ends. The germline V gene encodes CDR1 SGHDT and CDR2 YYEEEE. The CDR3 bases are TGTGCCAGCAGCTTGGCAGGGGCTAGCTATGGCTACACCTTC. Translation gives CASSLAGASYGYTF. Full variable domain (rest looked up from reference TRBV5-6 and TRBJ1-2): DAGVTQSPTHLIKTRGQQVTLRCSPKSGHDTVSWYQQALGQGPQFIFQYYEEEERQRGNFPDRFSGHQFPNYSSELNVNALLLGDSALYLCASSLAGASYGYTFGSGTRLTVV.

V and J are TRBV15 and TRBJ2-3; D possibly uses TRBD1 or TRBD2 (5 bases each). Trimming took 1 base from V and 2 from J, leaving 10 bases between them. Per germline, CDR1 LNHNV and CDR2 YYDKDF (reference sequence). The CDR3 sequence is 15 residues long. The CDR3 protein is CATSRVGETTDTQYF. The CDR3 coding sequence is TGTGCCACCAGCAGAGTGGGGGAAACCACAGATACGCAGTATTTT.

This chain uses TRBV9 with TRBJ1-2, with a possible D match to TRBD1 (5 bases). The V end lost 4 bases, the J end lost 6 bases, and 25 bases lay between the germline ends. The CDR3 runs 17 residues. Germline V gene lookup returns CDR1 SGDLS and CDR2 YYNGEE. The CDR3 nucleotides read TGTGCCAGCAGCCCATACGATGGGGCAGGGAGCTGGGATGGCTACACCTTC. It encodes CASSPYDGAGSWDGYTF.

This chain uses TRBV28 with TRBJ2-3; possibly TRBD1 for D (6 bases). The V and J ends lost 5 bases and 11 bases respectively, with 17 bases between them. From germline, CDR1 is MDHEN and CDR2 SYDVKM. This CDR3 contains 13 residues. This CDR3 is CASSAELGDMQYF. In DNA form, the CDR3 reads TGTGCCAGCAGTGCGGAGCTTGGGGACATGCAGTATTTT.

The chain joins TRBV28 to TRBJ1-1; maybe TRBD1 (5 bases). The V gene lost 6 bases and the J gene lost 6 bases, with 17 bases spanning the gap. Per germline, CDR1 MDHEN and CDR2 SYDVKM. The CDR3 consists of 14 residues. The CDR3 nucleotides are TGTGCCAGCAGCCCCATCGACAGCACCTCTGAAGCTTTCTTT. Translated: CASSPIDSTSEAFF.

The rearrangement uses TRBV2 and TRBJ2-7; D may correspond to TRBD1 or TRBD2 (6 bases each). CDR3 length: 14 amino acids. CDR1 and CDR2 from the germline V gene are SNHLY and FYNNEI. Trimming removed 4 bases at V and 4 bases at J, with 14 bases between. In DNA form, the CDR3 reads TGTGCCAGCAGTGTGGAGGGGGGCTCTTACGAGCAGTACTTC. Its protein product is CASSVEGGSYEQYF.

This clonotype came up many times. V and J are TRBV28 and TRBJ1-5, with D perhaps TRBD1 (6 bases). The CDR3 totals 16 residues. Germline V lookup: CDR1 MDHEN, CDR2 SYDVKM. V lost 7 bases to trimming and J lost 3 bases, with 19 bases between them. CDR3 coding DNA: TGTGCCAGCACCTTATCGACAGGTATCTCCAATCAGCCCCAGCATTTT. This sequence encodes CASTLSTGISNQPQHF.